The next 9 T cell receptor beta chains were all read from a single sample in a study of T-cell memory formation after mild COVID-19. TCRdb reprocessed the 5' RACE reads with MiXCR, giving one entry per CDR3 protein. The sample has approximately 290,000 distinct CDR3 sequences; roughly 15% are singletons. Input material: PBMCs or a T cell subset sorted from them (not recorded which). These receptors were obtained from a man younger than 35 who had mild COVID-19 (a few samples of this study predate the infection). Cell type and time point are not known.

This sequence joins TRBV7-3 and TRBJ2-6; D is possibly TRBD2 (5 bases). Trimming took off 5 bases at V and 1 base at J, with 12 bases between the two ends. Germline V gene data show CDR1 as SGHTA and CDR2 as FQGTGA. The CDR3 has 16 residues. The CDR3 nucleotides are TGTGCCAGCAGCCCCTTCGGGAATTCTGGGGCCAACGTCCTGACTTTC. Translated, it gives CASSPFGNSGANVLTF.

CDR3 protein: CSVGSSGFDQETQYF. DNA for the CDR3: TGCAGCGTTGGATCCTCGGGGTTTGACCAAGAGACCCAGTACTTC. The chain recombines TRBV29-1 with TRBJ2-5; tentative D call: TRBD2 (5 bases). The CDR3 is made up of 15 amino acids. Per the germline V gene, CDR1 is SQVTM and CDR2 is ANQGSEA. V was clipped by 4 bases and J by 0 bases, with 15 bases between them. The whole variable domain, filled in from reference TRBV29-1 and TRBJ2-5, reads SAVISQKPSRDICQRGTSLTIQCQVDSQVTMMFWYRQQPGQSLTLIATANQGSEATYESGFVIDKFPISRPNLTFSTLTVSNMSPEDSSIYLCSVGSSGFDQETQYFGPGTRLLVL.

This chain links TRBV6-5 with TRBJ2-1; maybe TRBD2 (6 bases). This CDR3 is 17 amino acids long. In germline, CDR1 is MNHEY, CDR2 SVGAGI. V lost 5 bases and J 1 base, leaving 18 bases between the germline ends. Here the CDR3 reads CASSLRTGEESYNEQFF. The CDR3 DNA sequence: TGTGCCAGCAGTCTCCGGACTGGGGAGGAGTCCTACAATGAGCAGTTCTTC.

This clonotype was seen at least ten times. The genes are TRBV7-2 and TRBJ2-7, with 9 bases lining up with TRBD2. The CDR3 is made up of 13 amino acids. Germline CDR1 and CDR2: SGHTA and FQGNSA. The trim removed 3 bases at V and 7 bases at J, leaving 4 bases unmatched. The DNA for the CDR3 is TGTGCCAGCAGCTTCGCGGGGGGGCGGGAGCAGTACTTC. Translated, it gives CASSFAGGREQYF.

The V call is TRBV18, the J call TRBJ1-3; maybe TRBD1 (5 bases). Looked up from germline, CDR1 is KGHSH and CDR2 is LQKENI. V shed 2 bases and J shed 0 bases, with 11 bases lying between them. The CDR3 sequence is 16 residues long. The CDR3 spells CASSPRRDLSGNTIYF. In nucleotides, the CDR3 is TGTGCCAGCTCACCAAGACGGGACCTCTCTGGAAACACCATATATTTT.

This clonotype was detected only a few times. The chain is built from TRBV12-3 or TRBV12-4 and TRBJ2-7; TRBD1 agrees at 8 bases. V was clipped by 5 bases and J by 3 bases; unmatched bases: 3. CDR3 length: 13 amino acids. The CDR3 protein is CASSGRGLYEQYV. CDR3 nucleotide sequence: TGTGCCAGCAGTGGCAGGGGGCTCTACGAGCAGTACGTC.

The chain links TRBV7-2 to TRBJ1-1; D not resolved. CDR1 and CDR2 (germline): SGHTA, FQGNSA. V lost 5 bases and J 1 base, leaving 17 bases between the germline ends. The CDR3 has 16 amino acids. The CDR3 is CASSVWVQRTNTEAFF. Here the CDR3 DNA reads TGTGCCAGCAGCGTATGGGTACAGCGGACGAACACTGAAGCTTTCTTT.

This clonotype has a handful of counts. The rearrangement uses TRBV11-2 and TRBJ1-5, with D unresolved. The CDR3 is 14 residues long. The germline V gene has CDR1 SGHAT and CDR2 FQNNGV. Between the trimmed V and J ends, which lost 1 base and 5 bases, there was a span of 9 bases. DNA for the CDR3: TGTGCCAGCAGCTTAGGGGCCCCCCATCAGCCCCAGCATTTT. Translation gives CASSLGAPHQPQHF.

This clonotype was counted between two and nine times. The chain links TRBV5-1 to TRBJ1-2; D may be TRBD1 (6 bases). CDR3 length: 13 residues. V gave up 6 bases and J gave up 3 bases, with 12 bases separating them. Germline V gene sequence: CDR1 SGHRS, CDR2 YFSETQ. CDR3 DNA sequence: TGCGCCAGCAACGCGGGGGCCGACTATGGCTACACCTTC. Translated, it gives CASNAGADYGYTF.